This T cell receptor beta chain was captured in a study of cytomegalovirus exposure and HLA in healthy donors. PCR used 60 Vbeta primers and 13 Jbeta primers. Data came from immunoSEQ multiplex PCR; TCRdb stores just in-frame clones and leaves some out. The table lists fewer than 60,000 clones, about 72% of them singletons. Trimming stripped 5 bases from V and 7 bases from J, with 12 bases between. CDR1 is MNHNS and CDR2 is SASEGT in the germline V gene. CDR3 length: 13 amino acids. The sequencing sample was made of PBMCs. This TCR derives from a woman in her forties in good health and CMV-seropositive. The chain uses TRBV6-1 and TRBJ1-5, with TRBD1 as a possible D gene (5 bases). CDR3 coding DNA: TGTGCCAGCAGTATACAGGTGAGGCAGCCCCAGCATTTT. It is translated as CASSIQVRQPQHF.